This T cell receptor (beta chain) was obtained from a study of blood T cell repertoires in COVID-19. Study background: The samples span acute and convalescent COVID-19 from the United States, Italy and Spain. Nucleic acid was either cDNA or gDNA, and it came from T cells, B-cell-depleted T cells, or PBMCs.

As handled by the study authors: From reference gene primer amplification, estimates of nucleated cell counts were derived. The data were produced by immunoSEQ multiplex PCR, yet TCRdb's version contains in-frame clones alone and is incomplete. V and J calls and clone size are those listed in that table; D and trimming were worked out from the DNA. The repertoire has just over 250,000 clones, more than 75% of them found once; the top ten carry 2% to 2.5%. V lost 1 base, J lost 6 bases, and 6 bases stayed unmatched. Germline V gene lookup returns CDR1 KGHDR and CDR2 SFDVKD. There are 18 residues in the CDR3.

The chain employs TRBV24-1 and TRBJ1-6; 12 bases match TRBD1. The TCR sequence derives from a woman in her 50s with acute or convalescent COVID-19. Sequenced: peripheral blood. The CDR3 DNA follows: TGTGCCACCAGTGATTTTACGGGACAGGGGGCAGCTAATTCACCCCTCCACTTT. Encoded protein: CATSDFTGQGAANSPLHF.